The 21 T cell receptor beta chains listed next were all sequenced from one sample in a study of CD8 T cells in Susac syndrome. The RNA input was roughly 0.45 to 1 ug, and it was reverse transcribed with random hexamers. TCRdb re-analysed the immunoSEQ multiplex PCR reads in MiXCR, keeping a single row per CDR3 protein. The sample holds hundreds of thousands of distinct CDR3 sequences, approximately 94% seen once. Sequenced material: CD4+ T cells from PBMCs. The receptors stem from a human donor with Susac syndrome.

V gene TRBV2 combines with J gene TRBJ2-2; D might be TRBD1 (6 bases). V gave up 6 bases and J gave up 6 bases, with 17 bases separating them. There are 15 residues in the CDR3. Germline V gene lookup returns CDR1 SNHLY and CDR2 FYNNEI. CDR3 bases: TGTGCCAGCAGCCTTGCTCCAGGGGATGCCGGGGAGCTGTTTTTT. It codes for CASSLAPGDAGELFF. Filled out from reference TRBV2 and TRBJ2-2, the complete variable domain reads EPEVTQTPSHQVTQMGQEVILRCVPISNHLYFYWYRQILGQKVEFLVSFYNNEISEKSEIFDDQFSVERPDGSNFTLKIRSTKLEDSAMYFCASSLAPGDAGELFFGEGSRLTVL.

The V call is TRBV6-2 or TRBV6-3, the J call TRBJ2-5; 9 nucleotides line up with TRBD2. Germline V gives CDR1 MNHEY, CDR2 SVGEGT. The CDR3 has 16 amino acids. Germline trimming cut 1 base from V and 1 base from J; bases unmatched to any gene: 4. The CDR3 DNA is TGTGCCAGCAGTTACTGGAGCGGGGGGATCCAAGAGACCCAGTACTTC. It yields the protein CASSYWSGGIQETQYF.

This rearrangement joins TRBV20-1 to TRBJ1-2; D unresolved. CDR3 length: 15 amino acids. V shed 4 bases and J shed 0 bases, with 15 bases lying between them. In germline, CDR1 is DFQATT, CDR2 SNEGSKA (reference sequence). The CDR3 region is CSATTGQSANYGYTF. The CDR3 DNA sequence: TGCAGTGCTACCACCGGGCAGAGTGCTAACTATGGCTACACCTTC.

The chain is built from TRBV30 and TRBJ1-1, with 9 bases matching TRBD1. The CDR3 has 18 amino acids. Unmatched junction bases numbered 13, after V lost 1 base and J lost 1 base. Germline V CDR1 and CDR2: GTSNPN, SVGIG (reference sequence). The CDR3 bases are TGTGCCTGGAGTGCCTCCGGGACAGGGACAAAAGGGAACACTGAAGCTTTCTTT. Translated: CAWSASGTGTKGNTEAFF.

The chain uses TRBV12-3 or TRBV12-4 and TRBJ2-1; D remains ambiguous. Trimming removed 6 bases at V and 6 bases at J, with 9 bases between. This CDR3 has 12 residues. The CDR3 DNA follows: TGTGCCAGCAGCCCCACCCTCAATGAGCAGTTCTTC. Amino acids: CASSPTLNEQFF.

V gene TRBV27 combines with J gene TRBJ1-2; 9 bases agree with TRBD1. CDR1 and CDR2 (germline): MNHEY, SMNVEV (reference sequence). V dropped 4 bases and J dropped 4; count of bases not matched to a gene: 7. This CDR3 contains 15 residues. The CDR3 nucleotides read TGTGCCAGCAGTTCCTTTAGGGACAGGGTCTATGGCTACACCTTC. Protein sequence: CASSSFRDRVYGYTF.

The chain couples TRBV30 to TRBJ2-5, with 8 positions matching TRBD2. This CDR3 has 15 amino acids. Trimming took 4 bases from V and 4 from J; bases not matched to a gene: 11. Germline CDR1 reads GTSNPN; CDR2 reads SVGIG (reference sequence). The CDR3: CAWTGGIRGGETQYF. The CDR3 DNA follows: TGTGCCTGGACCGGAGGGATCCGGGGGGGAGAGACCCAGTACTTC. Together with reference TRBV30 and TRBJ2-5, the CDR3 gives the full variable domain: SQTIHQWPATLVQPVGSPLSLECTVEGTSNPNLYWYRQAAGRGLQLLFYSVGIGQISSEVPQNLSASRPQDRQFILSSKKLLLSDSGFYLCAWTGGIRGGETQYFGPGTRLLVL.

CDR3 nucleotides: TGTGCCAGCATATCGCGGACTGAAGCTTTCTTT. Translated, it gives CASISRTEAFF. The chain employs TRBV28 and TRBJ1-1, with D uncertain. Germline V gives CDR1 MDHEN, CDR2 SYDVKM. The length of the CDR3 is 11 residues. V gave up 7 bases and J gave up 5 bases, with 8 bases separating them.

The chain employs TRBV3-1 and TRBJ2-1; TRBD2 aligns across 10 bases. The V gene's germline CDR1 is LGHDT and CDR2 YNNKEL (reference sequence). This CDR3 spans 16 amino acids. V trimming: 1 base; J trimming: 4 bases; junction bases outside the gene matches: 4. The CDR3 DNA reads TGTGCCAGCAGCCAAGTTATAGCGGGGGGATACAATGAGCAGTTCTTC. This translates into CASSQVIAGGYNEQFF.

The chain joins TRBV24-1 to TRBJ2-1; 10 bases line up with TRBD1. This CDR3 has 15 residues. In germline, CDR1 is KGHDR, CDR2 SFDVKD. The V and J ends lost 4 bases and 7 bases, in that order; junction bases with no gene match: 6. This CDR3 is CATSDNGQGGNEQFF. CDR3 DNA sequence: TGTGCCACCAGTGACAATGGACAGGGGGGGAATGAGCAGTTCTTC.

V gene TRBV5-1 combines with J gene TRBJ2-4, with TRBD2 identical over 12 bases. This CDR3 is built from 14 residues. Per germline, CDR1 SGHRS and CDR2 YFSETQ. With 1 base clipped from V and 14 bases from J, the junction kept 7 bases outside the gene matches. In nucleotides, the CDR3 is TGCGCCAGCAGCTTGACTAGCGGGGGGTCCTACGAGTACTTC. Amino acids: CASSLTSGGSYEYF.

This clonotype was observed a single time. V and J are TRBV9 and TRBJ2-7; D call uncertain. Trimming took 1 base from V and 4 from J, leaving 15 bases between them. Germline-derived CDR1 and CDR2 are SGDLS and YYNGEE. The CDR3 sequence is 15 residues long. CDR3 DNA sequence: TGTGCCAGCAGCGTAAGAGGTGAGGCGATTTACGAGCAGTACTTC. It translates to CASSVRGEAIYEQYF.

The chain employs TRBV30 and TRBJ2-7; D remains unclear. V shed 5 bases and J shed 0 bases, with 8 bases lying between them. The CDR3 covers 12 residues. Germline assignment: CDR1 GTSNPN and CDR2 SVGIG (reference sequence). The CDR3 region is CAWHGDSYEQYF. As DNA, the CDR3 is TGTGCCTGGCATGGGGACTCCTACGAGCAGTACTTC.

The V call is TRBV19, the J call TRBJ2-7; D might be TRBD1 (6 bases). Germline CDR1 reads LNHDA; CDR2 reads SQIVND (reference sequence). The CDR3 has 15 amino acids. Trimming took off 3 bases at V and 0 bases at J, with 12 bases between the two ends. The CDR3 here is CASSMRRDTSYEQYF. CDR3 coding DNA: TGTGCCAGTAGTATGAGACGGGACACCTCCTACGAGCAGTACTTC.

The chain combines TRBV6-5 with TRBJ2-7; 8 nucleotides line up with TRBD1. With 6 bases clipped from V and 0 bases from J, the junction kept 7 bases outside the gene matches. Germline V gene data show CDR1 as MNHEY and CDR2 as SVGAGI. The CDR3 covers 15 residues. CDR3 in DNA: TGTGCCAGCAGCCCGAGGACAGGGACCTCCTACGAGCAGTACTTC. Protein: CASSPRTGTSYEQYF.

The chain uses TRBV5-1 and TRBJ2-5, with 8 bases lining up with TRBD1. Germline lookup yields CDR1 SGHRS and CDR2 YFSETQ. The CDR3 is 16 amino acids. Trimming took 1 base from V and 5 from J; bases not matched to a gene: 10. CDR3 residues: CASSLYPGQDIETQYF. The CDR3 nucleotides are TGCGCCAGCAGCTTGTATCCGGGACAGGATATCGAGACCCAGTACTTC.

This clonotype was seen a single time. This chain links TRBV2 with TRBJ1-1; D gene uncertain. CDR1 SNHLY and CDR2 FYNNEI come from the germline V gene. CDR3 length: 11 amino acids. V was clipped by 1 base and J by 6 bases, with 3 bases between them. The CDR3, as DNA: TGTGCCAGCAGTGAAGTCTCTGAAGCTTTCTTT. It is translated as CASSEVSEAFF.

This clonotype has just one count. The chain joins TRBV20-1 to TRBJ1-5; D possibly corresponds to TRBD1 (5 bases). Germline V gene lookup returns CDR1 DFQATT and CDR2 SNEGSKA (reference sequence). V was trimmed by 6 bases and J by 5 bases, leaving 14 bases between them. The CDR3 has 13 residues. CDR3 in amino acids: CSAYGDRYQPQHF. The CDR3 nucleotides are TGCAGTGCCTACGGGGACCGGTATCAGCCCCAGCATTTT.

The rearrangement joins TRBV3-1 to TRBJ2-1; D not resolved. CDR3 length equals 13 residues. V gave up 0 bases and J gave up 7 bases, with 7 bases separating them. The germline V gene encodes CDR1 LGHDT and CDR2 YNNKEL (reference sequence). Written as DNA, the CDR3 is TGTGCCAGCAGCCAAGATGAGACGAATGAGCAGTTCTTC. As protein: CASSQDETNEQFF.

The chain links TRBV4-3 to TRBJ2-2; D unclear. Germline loops: CDR1 LGHNA, CDR2 YSLEER. V lost 1 base to trimming and J lost 2 bases, with 8 bases between them. This CDR3 region has 15 residues. The CDR3 nucleotides are TGCGCCAGCAGCCAAGCGGCTTTAAACACCGGGGAGCTGTTTTTT. This encodes CASSQAALNTGELFF.

V is TRBV7-2 and J is TRBJ2-2; the D is unclear. Per the germline V gene, CDR1 is SGHTA and CDR2 is FQGNSA. The CDR3 length is 14 residues. Trimming took 8 bases from V and 4 from J, leaving 14 bases between them. The CDR3 DNA sequence: TGTGCCAGCGCTACCTGGGGTCCCACCGGGGAGCTGTTTTTT. Protein: CASATWGPTGELFF.